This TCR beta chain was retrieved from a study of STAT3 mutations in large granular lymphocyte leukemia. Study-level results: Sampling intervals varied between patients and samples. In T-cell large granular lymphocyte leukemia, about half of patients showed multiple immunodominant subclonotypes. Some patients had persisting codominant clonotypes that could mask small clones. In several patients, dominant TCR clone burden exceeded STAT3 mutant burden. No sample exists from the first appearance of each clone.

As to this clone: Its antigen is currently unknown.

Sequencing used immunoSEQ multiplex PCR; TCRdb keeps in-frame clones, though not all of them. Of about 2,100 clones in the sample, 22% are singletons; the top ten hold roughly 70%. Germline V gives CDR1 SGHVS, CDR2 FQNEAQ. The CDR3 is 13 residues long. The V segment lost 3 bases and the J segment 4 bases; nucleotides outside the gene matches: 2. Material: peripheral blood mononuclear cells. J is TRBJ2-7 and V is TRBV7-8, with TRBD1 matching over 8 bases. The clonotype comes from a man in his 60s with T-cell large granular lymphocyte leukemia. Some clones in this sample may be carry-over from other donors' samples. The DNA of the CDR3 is TGTGCCAGCAGCTTCCAGGGGGCTTACGAGCAGTACGTC. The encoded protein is CASSFQGAYEQYV.